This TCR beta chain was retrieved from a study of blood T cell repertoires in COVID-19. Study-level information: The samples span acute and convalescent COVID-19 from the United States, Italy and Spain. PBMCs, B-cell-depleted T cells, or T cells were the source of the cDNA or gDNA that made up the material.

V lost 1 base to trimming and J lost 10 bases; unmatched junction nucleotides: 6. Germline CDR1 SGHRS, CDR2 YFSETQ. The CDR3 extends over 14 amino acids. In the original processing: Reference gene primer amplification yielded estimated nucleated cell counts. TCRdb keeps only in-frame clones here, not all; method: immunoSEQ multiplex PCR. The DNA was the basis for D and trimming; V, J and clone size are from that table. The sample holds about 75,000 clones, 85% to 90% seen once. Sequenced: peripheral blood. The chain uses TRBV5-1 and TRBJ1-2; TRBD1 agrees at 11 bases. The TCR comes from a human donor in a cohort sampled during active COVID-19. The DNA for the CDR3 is TGCGCCAGCAGCTTGCGTTCGGACAGGGGGCACTACACCTTC. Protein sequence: CASSLRSDRGHYTF. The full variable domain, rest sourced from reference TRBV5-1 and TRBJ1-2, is KAGVTQTPRYLIKTRGQQVTLSCSPISGHRSVSWYQQTPGQGLQFLFEYFSETQRNKGNFPGRFSGRQFSNSRSEMNVSTLELGDSALYLCASSLRSDRGHYTFGSGTRLTVV.